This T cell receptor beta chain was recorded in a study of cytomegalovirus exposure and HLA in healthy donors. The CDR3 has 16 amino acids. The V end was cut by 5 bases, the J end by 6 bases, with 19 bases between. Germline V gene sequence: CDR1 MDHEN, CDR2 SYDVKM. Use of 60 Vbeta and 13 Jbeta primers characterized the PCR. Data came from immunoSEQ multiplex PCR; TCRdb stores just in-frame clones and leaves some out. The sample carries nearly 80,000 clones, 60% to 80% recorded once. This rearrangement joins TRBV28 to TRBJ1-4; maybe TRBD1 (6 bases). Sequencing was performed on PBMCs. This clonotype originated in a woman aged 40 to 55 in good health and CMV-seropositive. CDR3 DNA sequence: TGTGCCAGCAGTCCCCTAACGCCAACAGGGCATGAAAAACTGTTTTTT. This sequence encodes CASSPLTPTGHEKLFF.